The table lists the clone carrying this TCR beta chain with a few counts. What it binds is unknown. These data are taken from a study of blood T cells in healthy people across ages. Study-level findings and limits: Naive and antigen-experienced cells could not be conclusively compared, given unsorted PBMCs.

With a J-beta primer mix and a sample-barcoded 5' primer, a second PCR ran about 7 to 11 cycles. A single record per CDR3 protein comes from TCRdb applying MiXCR to the 5' RACE reads. The sample includes about 680,000 distinct CDR3 sequences, about half of them seen just once. Germline V CDR1 and CDR2: SQVTM, ANQGSEA. The CDR3 is 15 residues long. V gave up 3 bases and J gave up 0 bases; unmatched junction bases: 7. Sequenced: blood. The chain combines TRBV29-1 with TRBJ1-1; 7 nucleotides align to TRBD1. The sequence was collected from a woman between 55 and 75 years old in good health. The chain's CDR3 is CSVDRTGLMNTEAFF. For the CDR3, the DNA is TGCAGCGTTGACCGGACAGGCCTGATGAACACTGAAGCTTTCTTT.